A single sample is the source of the 18 T cell receptor beta chains below, sequenced in a study of blood T cell repertoires in COVID-19. Sequencing used immunoSEQ multiplex PCR; TCRdb keeps in-frame clones, though not all of them. The sample consists of 150,000 or so clones, around 81% of them appearing once. Sequenced material: peripheral blood. The receptors derive from a man aged 55 to 70 with active or convalescent COVID-19.

This clone was observed once. The rearrangement links TRBV6-5 to TRBJ2-7; 12 bases fit TRBD2. CDR3 length equals 15 residues. After removal of 6 bases from V and 5 bases from J, the junction contained 8 bases not matched to a gene. CDR1 and CDR2 from the germline V gene are MNHEY and SVGAGI. In nucleotides, the CDR3 is TGTGCCAGCAGGAAGACTAGCGGGAGTTCCCACGAGCAGTACTTC. Amino acid sequence: CASRKTSGSSHEQYF.

The chain uses TRBV5-4 and TRBJ1-6; no clear D gene. The CDR3 totals 16 residues. Germline assignment: CDR1 SGHNT and CDR2 YYREEE (reference sequence). Trimming left V 0 bases short and J 5 bases short, with 12 bases between. CDR3 coding DNA: TGTGCCAGCAGCTTGGAAAGTAGCTTAAATAATTCACCCCTCCACTTT. Amino acid sequence: CASSLESSLNNSPLHF.

The J gene is TRBJ1-1, the V gene TRBV15; weak D call: TRBD1 (5 bases). Trimming pared 3 bases from V and 1 base from J, leaving 12 bases between. CDR3 length equals 15 residues. Germline V CDR1 and CDR2: LNHNV, YYDKDF (reference sequence). This chain's CDR3 is CATSSPGRGNTEAFF. The CDR3 nucleotides are TGTGCCACCAGCAGCCCGGGGAGGGGGAACACTGAAGCTTTCTTT.

This chain uses TRBV6-4 with TRBJ2-3; 8 positions agree with TRBD2. V was pared by 0 bases and J by 1 base, with 0 bases of the junction left unmatched. CDR3 length equals 15 residues. Germline CDR1 is MRHNA and CDR2 is SNTAGT. The CDR3 region is CASSDSSGGTDTQYF. DNA of the CDR3: TGTGCCAGCAGTGACTCTAGCGGGGGCACAGATACGCAGTATTTT.

The chain employs TRBV12-3 or TRBV12-4 and TRBJ2-5; maybe TRBD1 (5 bases). This CDR3 is 12 amino acids long. The V and J ends lost 8 bases and 4 bases respectively, with 11 bases between them. The CDR3 coding sequence is TGTGCCAGCGGAGTCAGGGCAGAGACCCAGTACTTC. The encoded protein is CASGVRAETQYF.

The CDR3 here is CASSIRDRENQPQHF. CDR3 DNA: TGTGCCAGCAGCATACGGGACAGGGAAAATCAGCCCCAGCATTTT. V and J are TRBV5-6 and TRBJ1-5; TRBD1 aligns across 9 bases. V shed 4 bases, J shed 4 bases, and the junction held 6 bases outside the gene matches. The CDR3 is 15 amino acids. CDR1 is SGHDT, CDR2 YYEEEE, per germline.

Written as DNA, the CDR3 is TGCAGTGCTAGTCTAAGGGGGAAAAGGTTCTTC. Translation: CSASLRGKRFF. This chain joins TRBV20-1 and TRBJ2-1; D possibly corresponds to TRBD1 (6 bases). The CDR3 sequence is 11 residues long. Per the germline V gene, CDR1 is DFQATT and CDR2 is SNEGSKA (reference sequence). V was shortened by 3 bases and J by 15 bases, with 15 bases between the two germline ends.

The chain has TRBV5-6 and TRBJ2-7; TRBD1 might be the D (6 bases). V lost 1 base and J 3 bases, leaving 14 bases between the germline ends. Germline lookup yields CDR1 SGHDT and CDR2 YYEEEE. The CDR3 contains 15 residues. The CDR3: CASSLRFWTDYEQYF. The CDR3 nucleotides read TGTGCCAGCAGCTTGAGGTTCTGGACAGACTACGAGCAGTACTTC.

V usage is TRBV29-1 and J usage is TRBJ1-3; the D gene is possibly TRBD1 (5 bases). The CDR3 extends over 15 amino acids. Germline-derived CDR1 and CDR2 are SQVTM and ANQGSEA. Trimming cost V 0 bases and J 2 bases, with 11 bases left between them. In DNA, the CDR3 is TGCAGCGTTGAAGATCGGACACCTGCTGGAAACACCATATATTTT. Translated: CSVEDRTPAGNTIYF.

The chain links TRBV7-2 to TRBJ2-7, with 7 bases identical to TRBD2. The CDR3 loop spans 15 amino acids. J gave up 4 bases and V 1 base, and 7 bases lay outside the gene matches. Germline CDR1 SGHTA, CDR2 FQGNSA. The CDR3 DNA sequence: TGTGCCAGCAGCTTAGAGATAGCGGGTGGTTACGAGCAGTACTTC. Its translation is CASSLEIAGGYEQYF.

CDR3 amino acids: CASSDRTLPYGYTF. The CDR3 DNA sequence: TGTGCCAGCAGCGACAGGACACTTCCCTATGGCTACACCTTC. The genes are TRBV3-1 (or the pseudogene TRBV3-2) and TRBJ1-2; a weak D match, TRBD1 (6 bases). The CDR3 has 14 residues. Trimming shortened V by 5 bases and J by 4 bases, and 14 bases separated the two germline ends. The germline V gene encodes CDR1 LGHDT and CDR2 YNNKEL (reference sequence).

This chain links TRBV10-3 with TRBJ1-5, with D maybe TRBD1 (5 bases). This CDR3 comprises 13 residues. V lost 6 bases and J lost 5, with 11 bases in between. Germline V gene data show CDR1 as ENHRY and CDR2 as SYGVKD. The CDR3 coding sequence is TGTGCCATCAGCTCAGGGAAGGATCAGCCCCAGCATTTT. Translation gives CAISSGKDQPQHF.

This clone appeared once. The chain carries TRBV5-1 and TRBJ1-5; 7 bases line up with TRBD1. The CDR3 runs to 15 residues. The J segment lost 6 bases and the V segment lost 0 bases, leaving 6 bases of the junction unmatched. The germline gives CDR1 SGHRS, CDR2 YFSETQ. Written as DNA, the CDR3 is TGCGCCAGCAGCTTGGATGGACAGGAGCCTCAGCCCCAGCATTTT. Protein sequence: CASSLDGQEPQPQHF.

The V and J genes are TRBV6-4 and TRBJ2-3; D is possibly TRBD1 (7 bases). Germline-derived CDR1 and CDR2 are MRHNA and SNTAGT. This CDR3 is built from 18 residues. The V end lost 6 bases, the J end lost 2 bases, and 24 bases lay between the germline ends. CDR3: CASSRGHPDRAVTDTQYF. The CDR3 DNA sequence: TGTGCCAGCAGCCGGGGGCATCCAGACAGGGCGGTCACAGATACGCAGTATTTT.

This chain uses TRBV29-1 with TRBJ2-5; D remains ambiguous. Germline V CDR1 and CDR2: SQVTM, ANQGSEA. V was clipped by 2 bases and J by 5 bases, with 9 bases between them. The CDR3 is 12 residues long. The CDR3 sequence: CSVETLGETQYF. The CDR3 DNA reads as TGCAGCGTTGAAACACTGGGCGAGACCCAGTACTTC.

This clone was observed a single time. CDR3 bases: TGTGCCAGCAGTCAACAGGGGAATGAGCAGTTCTTC. Residues: CASSQQGNEQFF. V usage is TRBV6-5 and J usage is TRBJ2-1; 7 nucleotides match TRBD1. The CDR3 contains 12 residues. CDR1 and CDR2 (germline): MNHEY, SVGAGI. Trimming removed 5 bases from V and 7 bases from J; junction bases left unmatched: 2.

This clone was detected a few times. V and J are TRBV5-1 and TRBJ2-2; no definite D call. The V gene lost 2 bases and the J gene lost 0 bases, with 5 bases spanning the gap. Germline V gene sequence: CDR1 SGHRS, CDR2 YFSETQ. This CDR3 is built from 14 residues. For the CDR3, the DNA is TGCGCCAGCAGCTTTTCAACGAACACCGGGGAGCTGTTTTTT. Protein sequence: CASSFSTNTGELFF.

The rearrangement joins TRBV6-1 to TRBJ1-1; 12 bases fit TRBD1. This CDR3 comprises 19 residues. V dropped 1 base and J dropped 4; count of bases not matched to a gene: 13. Germline lookup yields CDR1 MNHNS and CDR2 SASEGT. Here the CDR3 reads CASSEVSGTGGFYTTEAFF. In DNA, the CDR3 is TGTGCCAGCAGTGAAGTTTCAGGGACAGGGGGCTTCTATACCACTGAAGCTTTCTTT.